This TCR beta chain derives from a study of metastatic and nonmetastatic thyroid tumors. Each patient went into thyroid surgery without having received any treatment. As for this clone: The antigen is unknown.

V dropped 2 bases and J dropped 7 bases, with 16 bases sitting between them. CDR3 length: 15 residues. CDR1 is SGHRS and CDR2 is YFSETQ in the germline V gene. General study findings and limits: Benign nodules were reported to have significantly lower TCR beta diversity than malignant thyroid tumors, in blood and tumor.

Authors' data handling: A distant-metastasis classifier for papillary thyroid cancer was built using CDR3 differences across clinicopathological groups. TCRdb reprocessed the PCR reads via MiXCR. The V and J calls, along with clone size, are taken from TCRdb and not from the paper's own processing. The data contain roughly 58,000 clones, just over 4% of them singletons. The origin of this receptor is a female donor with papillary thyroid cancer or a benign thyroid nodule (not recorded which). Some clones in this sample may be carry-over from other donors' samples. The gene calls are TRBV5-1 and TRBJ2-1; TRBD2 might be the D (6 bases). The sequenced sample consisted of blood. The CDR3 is CASSFSGTEGNEQFF. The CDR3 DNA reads TGCGCCAGCAGCTTTAGCGGTACCGAAGGTAATGAGCAGTTCTTC.